This T cell receptor (beta chain) was documented in a study of control samples from healthy donors and cancer patients. CDR3 size: 17 residues. The germline V gene has CDR1 MNHNY and CDR2 SVGAGI (reference sequence). After removal of 5 bases from V and 2 bases from J, the junction contained 5 bases not matched to a gene. Assay used: immunoSEQ multiplex PCR; TCRdb lists only in-frame clones, some missing. This sample has some 67,000 clones, with more than 75% found just once. This clone appeared once. The chain carries TRBV6-6 and TRBJ2-2; 13 nucleotides align to TRBD2. The sequence derives from a woman in her forties or fifties with head and neck cancer. The source material was PBMCs. CDR3 in amino acids: CASSPGLAGLNTGELFF. In DNA, the CDR3 is TGTGCCAGCAGTCCGGGACTAGCGGGGCTCAACACCGGGGAGCTGTTTTTT.